This T cell receptor beta chain was found in a study of T cells in Graves' hyperthyroidism and ophthalmopathy. Overall study context: Any treatment followed the collection of peripheral blood at initial diagnosis.

From RNA transcripts, TCR beta CDR3 regions were amplified. An initial round of RT-PCR targeting the TCR CDR3 relied on the HTBI primer set. TCRdb re-derived calls from the multiplex PCR reads in MiXCR, one entry per CDR3 protein. The sample includes about 500,000 distinct CDR3 sequences, roughly 15% of them seen just once. The germline gives CDR1 GTSNPN, CDR2 SVGIG (reference sequence). V shed 4 bases and J 2 bases; nucleotides not matched to a gene: 2. The CDR3 has 13 residues. Whole-study results and caveats: From stable hyperthyroidism, ophthalmopathy was separated by a 13 V-J model.

Concerning this clonotype: The antigen remains undetermined.

Patients were excluded because of uncontrolled infection, other autoimmune disease, pregnancy or lactation. This rearrangement joins TRBV30 to TRBJ1-3; 7 nucleotides match TRBD1. This clonotype was obtained from a woman aged 18-30 years with Graves' ophthalmopathy. Sequenced material: blood. CDR3 coding DNA: TGTGCCTGGAAAGGGGGCGCTGGAAACACCATATATTTT. This encodes CAWKGGAGNTIYF.